This T cell receptor (beta chain) comes out of a study of technical replicates of blood from several donors. This clone was counted a single time. V shed 6 bases and J shed 8 bases, with 18 bases lying between them. CDR1 and CDR2 from the germline V gene are LGHNT and FRNRAP. CDR3 length: 14 amino acids. Profiled with immunoSEQ multiplex PCR; TCRdb holds only in-frame clones, not every one. The data hold 10,000 to 15,000 clones, with approximately 94% observed a single time. The rearrangement joins TRBV12-5 to TRBJ2-3; tentative D call: TRBD1 (5 bases). Material for sequencing was PBMCs. This TCR came from a human donor in good health. CDR3 bases: TGTGCTAGTGGGCCGTCGTTGGGGCCTCCTACGCAGTATTTT. Amino acids: CASGPSLGPPTQYF. Full variable domain (rest looked up from reference TRBV12-5 and TRBJ2-3): DARVTQTPRHKVTEMGQEVTMRCQPILGHNTVFWYRQTMMQGLELLAYFRNRAPLDDSGMPKDRFSAEMPDATLATLKIQPSEPRDSAVYFCASGPSLGPPTQYFGPGTRLTVL.